The rows below give T cell receptor beta chains drawn from one sample of a study of blood T cell repertoires in COVID-19. Libraries were prepared by immunoSEQ multiplex PCR; TCRdb keeps only in-frame clonotypes and omits some of them. The sample records more than 200,000 clones, under 95% being singletons. Sequencing used PBMCs or T cells enriched from blood (not recorded which). These receptors all stem from a woman between 18 and 29 years old who had recovered from COVID-19. Both conserved end residues are part of each CDR3. D genes are given only for firm matches. A clone size is listed for some rows: how often the clone was seen (once, few, many), or a class if it is expanded.

abundance	v_gene	j_gene	d_gene	CDR3nt	CDR3aa
-	TRBV18	TRBJ2-3	TRBD2	TGTGCCAGCTCACTTACAAGCGGGGACCACTCGGATACGCAGTATTTT	CASSLTSGDHSDTQYF
-	TRBV2	TRBJ2-2	-	TGTGCCAGCAGAGGGGGAAGCGGGAACACCGGGGAGCTGTTTTTT	CASRGGSGNTGELFF
-	TRBV11-3	TRBJ2-2	TRBD1	TGTGCCAGCAGCCAGGGACAGATCAACACCGGGGAGCTGTTTTTT	CASSQGQINTGELFF
-	TRBV11-3	TRBJ2-1	-	TGTGCCAGCAGCTTCGAAAACAGGGATGAGCAGTTCTTC	CASSFENRDEQFF
once	TRBV19	TRBJ2-1	TRBD2	TGTGCCAGTAGTATAGTACTAGCGGGAGCGTCGCAGTTCTTC	CASSIVLAGASQFF
-	TRBV15	TRBJ2-3	TRBD2	TGTGCCACCACCCTAGCGGGGGCCAGCACAGATACGCAGTATTTT	CATTLAGASTDTQYF
-	TRBV24-1	TRBJ2-7	TRBD1	TGTGCCACCAGTGACCATGGACAGGGGACCCACGAGCAGTACTTC	CATSDHGQGTHEQYF
once	TRBV29-1	TRBJ1-2	-	TGCAGCGTTGCCTCAAGGGGAGGCTACACCTTC	CSVASRGGYTF
-	TRBV5-1	TRBJ2-7	-	TGCGCCAGCAGCTTGGCCGAGCCGGGAGCATACGAGCAGTACTTC	CASSLAEPGAYEQYF
-	TRBV24-1	TRBJ2-5	TRBD1	TGTGCCACCTCCGAGACAGGGGGTCAAGAGACCCAGTACTTC	CATSETGGQETQYF
once	TRBV18	TRBJ1-2	TRBD1	TGTGCCAGCTCATCGGGACAGCTCGCAGTCTATTATGGCTACACCTTC	CASSSGQLAVYYGYTF
few	TRBV15	TRBJ1-1	TRBD1	TGTGCCACCAGCAGAGGGGTAGGGGGCTTCGCTGAAGCTTTCTTT	CATSRGVGGFAEAFF
-	TRBV5-6	TRBJ1-5	-	TGTGCCAGCAGCTTCGGGCGGGTTCAGCCCCAGCATTTT	CASSFGRVQPQHF
few	TRBV11-1	TRBJ1-1	-	TGTGCCAGCAGCTTTGGGGGGTACACTGAAGCTTTCTTT	CASSFGGYTEAFF
-	TRBV10-3	TRBJ1-1	-	TGTGCCATCAGTGTCGCACCGAGCACTGAAGCTTTCTTT	CAISVAPSTEAFF
-	TRBV7-3	TRBJ2-7	TRBD1	TGTGCCAGCAGCTTTGGGACAGGGGTTCCCTACGAGCAGTACTTC	CASSFGTGVPYEQYF
-	TRBV6-4	TRBJ2-1	TRBD2	TGTGCCAGCAGTGTTGGCGGGGGGGTGAATGAGCAGTTCTTC	CASSVGGGVNEQFF
-	TRBV7-6	TRBJ2-1	TRBD2	TGTGCCAGCAGCTTATCTCTTGGGACTAGCGGGGCTCGGGAGCAGTTCTTC	CASSLSLGTSGAREQFF
-	TRBV10-3	TRBJ1-1	TRBD1	TGTGCCATCAGTGTGACAGGGGGGACTGAAGCTTTCTTT	CAISVTGGTEAFF
-	TRBV5-1	TRBJ2-5	-	TGCGCCAGCAGCCCTGTAGCCGGTGAGACCCAGTACTTC	CASSPVAGETQYF
-	TRBV4-1	TRBJ1-5	-	TGCGCCAGCAGCCAAGATACGGGAGGGGATGGGAATCAGCCCCAGCATTTT	CASSQDTGGDGNQPQHF
-	TRBV7-9	TRBJ1-2	-	TGTGCCAGCAGCTCAGGAGGCTATGGCTACACCTTC	CASSSGGYGYTF
-	TRBV27	TRBJ2-1	-	TGTGCCAGCAGTTTAGGAGGGCGCGGCGATGAGCAGTTCTTC	CASSLGGRGDEQFF
-	TRBV7-8	TRBJ1-2	-	TGTGCCAGCAGCTTAGCGAGAACCGAGGGTTATGGCTACACCTTC	CASSLARTEGYGYTF
-	TRBV2	TRBJ2-1	TRBD2	TGTGCCAGCAGTCTGACTAGCGGGGACTACAATGAGCAGTTCTTC	CASSLTSGDYNEQFF
-	TRBV5-5	TRBJ2-2	-	TGTGCCAGCAGCTTTAGGTCGGGAAACACCGGGGAGCTGTTTTTT	CASSFRSGNTGELFF
-	TRBV29-1	TRBJ1-2	TRBD1	TGCAGCGTCCACCTCGGACAGGGACGATATGGCTACACCTTC	CSVHLGQGRYGYTF
once	TRBV5-1	TRBJ1-1	-	TGCGCCAGCCGGGCCGAGACAGGAAACACTGAAGCTTTCTTT	CASRAETGNTEAFF
-	TRBV5-6	TRBJ1-1	-	TGTGCCAGCAGCTTGGGAGCCGAGTTAGTCACTGAAGCTTTCTTT	CASSLGAELVTEAFF
-	TRBV24-1	TRBJ2-5	-	TGTGCCACCGGAACGGGACAAGAGACCCAGTACTTC	CATGTGQETQYF
-	TRBV5-4	TRBJ1-1	-	TGTGCCAGCACCCTGGGGAGGGAAAACACTGAAGCTTTCTTT	CASTLGRENTEAFF
-	TRBV14	TRBJ1-4	-	TGTGCCAGCAGCAATCCGACAGGCAAGACTAATGAAAAACTGTTTTTT	CASSNPTGKTNEKLFF
many	TRBV9	TRBJ2-1	TRBD1	TGTGCCAGCAGCGTAGGAGGAACAGGGGGCCCCTCACGGCAGTTCTTC	CASSVGGTGGPSRQFF
-	TRBV18	TRBJ1-2	-	TGTGCCAGCTCACTCTCACAGGGAAGGGAATATGGCTACACCTTC	CASSLSQGREYGYTF
-	TRBV6-5	TRBJ2-1	-	TGTGCCACCCGGCGGATGCGGGGCGAGCAGTTCTTC	CATRRMRGEQFF
-	TRBV5-8	TRBJ2-3	TRBD2	TGTGCCAGCAGCCCGCGGGGGAGAAGCACAGATACGCAGTATTTT	CASSPRGRSTDTQYF
-	TRBV5-4	TRBJ2-7	TRBD1	TGTGCCAGCAGCCCACCCGGCCAGGGGGCTTCGTACTTC	CASSPPGQGASYF
once	TRBV11-2	TRBJ1-6	TRBD1	TGTGCCAGCAGCTTAGGTGGACAGGGGGATTCACCCCTCCACTTT	CASSLGGQGDSPLHF
-	TRBV19	TRBJ1-5	TRBD1	TGTGCCAGTAGTCGGACAGGGGTACGGCCCCAGCATTTT	CASSRTGVRPQHF
-	TRBV6-4	TRBJ1-1	TRBD1	TGTGCCAGCAGCCCCGGGACAGGGGTCGCGGAAGCTTTCTTT	CASSPGTGVAEAFF
-	TRBV19	TRBJ1-2	TRBD1	TGTGCCAGTATCCCAGGACAGGGTTTGGTCTATGGCTACACCTTC	CASIPGQGLVYGYTF
-	TRBV7-2	TRBJ1-6	-	TGTGCCAGCAGCCAACAGACCTATAATTCACCCCTCCACTTT	CASSQQTYNSPLHF
few	TRBV7-9	TRBJ1-2	-	TGTGCCAGCAGCTTAGCGCCGGACAGTGGCTACACCTTC	CASSLAPDSGYTF
-	TRBV18	TRBJ2-7	-	TGTGCCAGCTCACCTTCCGTTGACGAGCAGTACTTC	CASSPSVDEQYF
-	TRBV5-1	TRBJ1-3	TRBD1	TGCGCCAGCAGCTCGGGACAGCAAAACACCATATATTTT	CASSSGQQNTIYF
-	TRBV29-1	TRBJ1-1	TRBD1	TGCAGCGTTGCTGACTGGGACAGGGGCTTGGGTACTGAAGCTTTCTTT	CSVADWDRGLGTEAFF